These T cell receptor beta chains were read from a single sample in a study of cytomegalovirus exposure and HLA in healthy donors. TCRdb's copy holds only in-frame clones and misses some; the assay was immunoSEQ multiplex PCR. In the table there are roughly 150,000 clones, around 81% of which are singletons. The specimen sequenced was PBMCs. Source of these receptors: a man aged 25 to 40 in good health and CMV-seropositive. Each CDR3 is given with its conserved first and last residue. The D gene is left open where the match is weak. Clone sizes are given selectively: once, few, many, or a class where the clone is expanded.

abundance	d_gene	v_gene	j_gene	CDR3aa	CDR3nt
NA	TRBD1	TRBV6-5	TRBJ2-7	CASSYQGQGIYEQYF	TGTGCCAGCAGTTACCAGGGACAGGGGATCTACGAGCAGTACTTC
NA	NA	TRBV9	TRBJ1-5	CASSVEADNQPQHF	TGTGCCAGCAGCGTAGAAGCTGACAATCAGCCCCAGCATTTT
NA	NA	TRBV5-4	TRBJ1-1	CASSHLGLRTEAFF	TGTGCCAGCAGCCACCTGGGGCTTCGGACTGAAGCTTTCTTT
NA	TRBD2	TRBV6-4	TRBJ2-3	CASSPLAGGGDTQYF	TGTGCCAGCAGTCCTCTAGCGGGGGGAGGAGATACGCAGTATTTT
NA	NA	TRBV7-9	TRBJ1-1	CASSLAQAMNTEAFF	TGTGCCAGCAGCTTAGCGCAGGCCATGAACACTGAAGCTTTCTTT
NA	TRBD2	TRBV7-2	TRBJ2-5	CASSLMGLGEETQYF	TGTGCCAGCAGCTTAATGGGACTAGGGGAAGAGACCCAGTACTTC
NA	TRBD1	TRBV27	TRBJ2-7	CASSLSNDRVYEQYF	TGTGCCAGCAGTTTATCAAATGACAGGGTCTACGAGCAGTACTTC
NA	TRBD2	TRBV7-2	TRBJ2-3	CASSSQKAGDLGTQYF	TGTGCCAGCAGCTCCCAGAAAGCGGGGGATTTAGGTACGCAGTATTTT
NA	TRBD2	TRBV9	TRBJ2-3	CASSGLAGGSTDTQYF	TGTGCCAGCAGCGGACTAGCGGGGGGTTCGACAGATACGCAGTATTTT
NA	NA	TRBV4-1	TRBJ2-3	CASSQERGTVTDTQYF	TGCGCCAGCAGCCAAGAGAGGGGGACCGTCACAGATACGCAGTATTTT
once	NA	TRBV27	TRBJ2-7	CASSFRGYEQYF	TGTGCCAGCAGTTTCAGAGGATACGAGCAGTACTTC
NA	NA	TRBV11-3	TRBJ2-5	CASSLLTAQETQYF	TGTGCCAGCAGCTTGTTAACAGCCCAAGAGACCCAGTACTTC
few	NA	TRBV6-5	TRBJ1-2	CASSYKVRDYGYTF	TGTGCCAGCAGTTATAAGGTCAGGGACTATGGCTACACCTTC
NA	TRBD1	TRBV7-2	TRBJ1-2	CASSSTTGGLDGYTF	TGTGCCAGCAGCTCCACTACAGGGGGACTGGATGGCTACACCTTC
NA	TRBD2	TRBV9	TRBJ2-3	CASSVEGLAGPKDTQYF	TGTGCCAGCAGCGTGGAAGGACTAGCGGGGCCAAAGGATACGCAGTATTTT
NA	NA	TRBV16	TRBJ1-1	CASSQLTGLTEAFF	TGTGCCAGCAGCCAATTGACGGGATTGACTGAAGCTTTCTTT
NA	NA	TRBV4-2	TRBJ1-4	CASSQGLAAGGDWIATNEKLFF	TGTGCCAGCAGCCAAGGTTTAGCGGCCGGTGGGGATTGGATCGCAACTAATGAAAAACTGTTTTTT
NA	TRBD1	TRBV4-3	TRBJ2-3	CASSRDGTGGADTQYF	TGCGCCAGCAGCCGCGACGGGACAGGGGGCGCAGATACGCAGTATTTT
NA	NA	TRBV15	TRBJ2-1	CATSRGANNEQFF	TGTGCCACCAGCAGAGGAGCGAACAATGAGCAGTTCTTC
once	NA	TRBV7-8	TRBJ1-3	CASSLYSSGNTIYF	TGTGCCAGCAGCTTGTACAGCTCTGGAAACACCATATATTTT
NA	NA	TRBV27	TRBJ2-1	CATLVGGSYNEQFF	TGTGCCACCCTCGTGGGGGGCTCCTACAATGAGCAGTTCTTC
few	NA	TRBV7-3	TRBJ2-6	CASSPTVSGANVLTF	TGTGCCAGCAGCCCCACAGTCTCTGGGGCCAACGTCCTGACTTTC
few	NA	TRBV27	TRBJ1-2	CASSFRSSGVYGYTF	TGTGCCAGCAGTTTTAGGAGCTCCGGAGTCTATGGCTACACCTTC
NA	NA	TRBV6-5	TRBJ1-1	CASSYSWGVNTEAFF	TGTGCCAGCAGTTACTCCTGGGGGGTGAACACTGAAGCTTTCTTT
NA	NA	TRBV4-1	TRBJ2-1	CASSQDQVRNDEQFF	TGCGCCAGCAGCCAAGATCAAGTGAGGAACGATGAGCAGTTCTTC
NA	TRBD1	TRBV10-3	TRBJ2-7	CAIGDRAGDYEQYF	TGTGCCATCGGGGACAGGGCAGGGGACTACGAGCAGTACTTC
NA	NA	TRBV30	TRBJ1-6	CAWNPRGTYNSPLHF	TGTGCCTGGAACCCCAGGGGTACCTATAATTCACCCCTCCACTTT
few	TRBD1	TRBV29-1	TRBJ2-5	CSGRTGVETQYF	TGCAGCGGACGGACAGGGGTAGAGACCCAGTACTTC
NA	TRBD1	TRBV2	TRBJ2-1	CASTGQGTLSRYNEQFF	TGTGCCAGCACGGGACAGGGGACTTTATCGAGATACAATGAGCAGTTCTTC
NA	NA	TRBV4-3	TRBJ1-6	CASSQMGEGTYNSPLHF	TGCGCCAGCAGCCAAATGGGGGAGGGAACCTATAATTCACCCCTCCACTTT
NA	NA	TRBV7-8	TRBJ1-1	CASSFTLVRGTEAFF	TGTGCCAGCAGCTTCACCCTCGTTAGGGGGACTGAAGCTTTCTTT
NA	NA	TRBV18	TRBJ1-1	CASSPTGRTEAFF	TGTGCCAGCTCACCAACAGGGCGGACTGAAGCTTTCTTT
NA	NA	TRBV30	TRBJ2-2	CAWKVREGHAGELFF	TGTGCCTGGAAAGTGCGAGAGGGTCACGCCGGGGAGCTGTTTTTT
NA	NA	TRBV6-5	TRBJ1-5	CASSYGGNQPQHF	TGTGCCAGCAGCTACGGGGGGAATCAGCCCCAGCATTTT
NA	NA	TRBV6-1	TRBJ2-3	CASSEGGAPDTQYF	TGTGCCAGCAGTGAGGGGGGGGCCCCAGATACGCAGTATTTT
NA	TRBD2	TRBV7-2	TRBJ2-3	CASSFPTTGGRTDTQYF	TGTGCCAGCAGCTTCCCTACGACGGGGGGACGCACAGATACGCAGTATTTT
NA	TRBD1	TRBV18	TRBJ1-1	CASSPRDRENTEAFF	TGTGCCAGCTCACCCCGGGACAGAGAGAACACTGAAGCTTTCTTT
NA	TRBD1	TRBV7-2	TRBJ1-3	CASSPARGYPGNTIYF	TGTGCCAGCAGCCCAGCCAGGGGGTATCCTGGAAACACCATATATTTT
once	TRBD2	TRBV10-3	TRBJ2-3	CAISETVIIQRGGGGTQYF	TGTGCCATCAGTGAGACCGTAATAATCCAGCGGGGGGGCGGAGGTACGCAGTATTTT
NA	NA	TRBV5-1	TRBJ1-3	CASSLASGGFGNTIYF	TGCGCCAGCAGCTTGGCCTCGGGGGGGTTCGGAAACACCATATATTTT
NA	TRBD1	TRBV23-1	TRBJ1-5	CASSPIHRGPNQPQHF	TGCGCCAGCAGCCCAATCCACAGGGGGCCCAATCAGCCCCAGCATTTT
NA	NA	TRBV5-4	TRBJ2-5	CASSFGQGQETQYF	TGTGCCAGCAGCTTTGGGCAGGGCCAAGAGACCCAGTACTTC
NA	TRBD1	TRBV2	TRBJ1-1	CASSWDREGLPEAFF	TGTGCCAGCAGTTGGGACAGGGAAGGACTCCCTGAAGCTTTCTTT
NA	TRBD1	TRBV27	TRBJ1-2	CASSLSRGSNYGYTF	TGTGCCAGCAGTCTGAGCAGGGGGTCTAACTATGGCTACACCTTC
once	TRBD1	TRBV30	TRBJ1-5	CAWIDRDGNQPQHF	TGTGCCTGGATTGACAGGGACGGCAATCAGCCCCAGCATTTT
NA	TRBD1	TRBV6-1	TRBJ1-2	CASMSPGGRNYGYTF	TGTGCCAGCATGTCACCAGGGGGCAGAAACTATGGCTACACCTTC
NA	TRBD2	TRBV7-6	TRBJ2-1	CASSLAGAGGLYNEQFF	TGTGCCAGCAGCTTAGCGGGAGCGGGGGGGCTCTACAATGAGCAGTTCTTC
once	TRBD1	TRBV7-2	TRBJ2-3	CASSPRGTGGASSTDTQYF	TGTGCCAGCAGCCCCAGGGGGACAGGGGGCGCTTCTAGCACAGATACGCAGTATTTT
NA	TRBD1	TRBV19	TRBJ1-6	CASSIGDSGGSPLHF	TGTGCCAGTAGTATAGGGGACAGCGGGGGTTCACCCCTCCACTTT
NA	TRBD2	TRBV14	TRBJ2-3	CASSREGVMADTQYF	TGTGCCAGCAGCCGGGAGGGAGTAATGGCAGATACGCAGTATTTT
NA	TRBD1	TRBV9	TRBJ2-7	CASSPGTVYEQYF	TGTGCCAGCAGCCCCGGGACAGTCTACGAGCAGTACTTC
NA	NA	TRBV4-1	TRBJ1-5	CASSQGMADNQPQHF	TGCGCCAGCAGCCAAGGGATGGCGGACAATCAGCCCCAGCATTTT
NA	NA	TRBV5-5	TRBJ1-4	CASNSSGGEKLFF	TGTGCCAGCAACTCATCGGGGGGTGAAAAACTGTTTTTT
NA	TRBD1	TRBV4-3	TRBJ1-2	CASSQEFQGQGVGYTF	TGCGCCAGCAGCCAAGAGTTCCAGGGACAGGGGGTTGGCTACACCTTC
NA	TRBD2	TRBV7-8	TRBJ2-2	CASSPTSGGSGELFF	TGTGCCAGCAGCCCGACTAGCGGGGGTAGCGGGGAGCTGTTTTTT
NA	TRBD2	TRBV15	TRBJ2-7	CATSIERGSSYEQYF	TGTGCCACCAGCATAGAGCGGGGGTCGTCCTACGAGCAGTACTTC
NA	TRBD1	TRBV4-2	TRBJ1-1	CASSQEGQGSGTEAFF	TGTGCCAGCAGCCAAGAGGGACAGGGCAGCGGGACTGAAGCTTTCTTT